What follows is one T cell receptor (beta chain) and its context. This sample was taken from a study of blood T cell repertoires in COVID-19. Turning to the study itself: COVID-19 samples from acute and convalescent phases originated in the United States, Italy and Spain. PBMCs, B-cell-depleted T cells, or T cells provided the cDNA or gDNA that made up the material.

In the authors' workflow: By means of reference gene primer amplification, nucleated cell counts were estimated. The repertoire was sequenced with immunoSEQ multiplex PCR; TCRdb's copy has only in-frame clones and lacks some. V, J and clone size reflect that table, while D and trimming were determined from the DNA. This table holds 100,000 to 150,000 clones, about nine tenths found once. Germline CDR1 is SGDLS and CDR2 is YYNGEE. After removal of 0 bases from V and 1 base from J, the junction contained 18 bases not matched to a gene. This CDR3 contains 20 residues. This receptor was identified in a man between 40 and 49 years old with acute or convalescent COVID-19. This chain joins TRBV9 and TRBJ1-2, with 7 bases that match TRBD1. Source material: peripheral blood. This CDR3 reads CASSVGVFGTDLPDNYGYTF. The CDR3 DNA reads as TGTGCCAGCAGCGTAGGGGTCTTCGGGACAGACTTACCGGATAACTATGGCTACACCTTC.